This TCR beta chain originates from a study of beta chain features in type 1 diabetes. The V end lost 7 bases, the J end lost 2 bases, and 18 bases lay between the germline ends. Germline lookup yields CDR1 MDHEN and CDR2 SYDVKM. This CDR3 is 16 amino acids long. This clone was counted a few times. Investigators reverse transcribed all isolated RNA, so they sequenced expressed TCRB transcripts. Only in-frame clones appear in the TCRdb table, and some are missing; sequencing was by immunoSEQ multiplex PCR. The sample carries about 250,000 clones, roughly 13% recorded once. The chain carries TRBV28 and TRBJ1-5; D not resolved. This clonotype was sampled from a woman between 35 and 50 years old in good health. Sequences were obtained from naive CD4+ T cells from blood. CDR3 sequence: CASTTPPPVGNQPQHF. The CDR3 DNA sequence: TGTGCCAGCACAACCCCTCCGCCAGTTGGCAATCAGCCCCAGCATTTT.